The next 10 T cell receptor beta chains were all read from a single sample in a study of glioma-infiltrating T cells after dendritic cell vaccination. Method: immunoSEQ multiplex PCR; TCRdb's copy keeps in-frame clones and lacks some. The data contain 100,000 or so clones, 70% to 90% of them singletons. The material sequenced was blood, taken before dendritic cell vaccination. All receptors come from a human donor with glioblastoma.

V is TRBV7-6 and J is TRBJ1-1, with D possibly TRBD1 on 6 matching bases. The V and J ends lost 0 bases and 1 base respectively, with 12 bases between them. CDR3 size: 16 residues. Looked up from germline, CDR1 is SGHVS and CDR2 is FNYEAQ. CDR3 region: CASSLAGGQANTEAFF. Written as DNA, the CDR3 is TGTGCCAGCAGCTTAGCCGGGGGGCAGGCGAACACTGAAGCTTTCTTT.

V gene TRBV11-2 combines with J gene TRBJ1-2; 8 nucleotides match TRBD1. The germline V gene has CDR1 SGHAT and CDR2 FQNNGV. The ends lost 5 bases at V and 7 bases at J; junction bases unmatched: 6. This CDR3 is 13 amino acids long. The CDR3 sequence is CASSLGQGVGYTF. The CDR3 region has the DNA TGTGCCAGCAGCCTAGGACAGGGTGTTGGCTACACCTTC.

The rearrangement uses TRBV5-6 and TRBJ1-4; 8 bases align to TRBD1. Germline V gene sequence: CDR1 SGHDT, CDR2 YYEEEE. This CDR3 has 16 residues. J lost 7 bases, V lost 4 bases, and 12 bases had no gene match. CDR3 DNA sequence: TGTGCCAGCAGCGCCCACGACAGGGGCTTAACTGAAAAACTGTTTTTT. This encodes CASSAHDRGLTEKLFF.

J is TRBJ2-7 and V is TRBV27; 7 bases match TRBD2. Looked up from germline, CDR1 is MNHEY and CDR2 is SMNVEV (reference sequence). This CDR3 is built from 17 residues. V trimming: 1 base; J trimming: 3 bases; junction bases outside the gene matches: 12. This chain's CDR3 is CASSLFYTSVGLYEQYF. CDR3 DNA: TGTGCCAGCAGTTTATTTTACACTAGCGTCGGGCTCTACGAGCAGTACTTC.

The rearrangement uses TRBV5-1 and TRBJ2-7; 9 nucleotides match TRBD2. The CDR3 has 17 amino acids. Germline V lookup: CDR1 SGHRS, CDR2 YFSETQ. The ends lost 3 bases at V and 7 bases at J; junction bases unmatched: 17. This CDR3 is CASSYDQWAGGPGEQYF. The CDR3 DNA follows: TGCGCCAGCAGCTATGACCAGTGGGCGGGGGGGCCTGGGGAGCAGTACTTC.

This chain links TRBV13 with TRBJ2-3, with TRBD2 identical over 12 bases. The germline CDR1 and CDR2 sequences are PRHDT and FYEKMQ (reference sequence). V shed 0 bases and J 1 base; nucleotides not matched to a gene: 5. This CDR3 is 18 amino acids long. The CDR3 region is CASSLGRLAGGGTDTQYF. In nucleotides, the CDR3 is TGTGCCAGCAGCTTAGGCCGGCTAGCGGGAGGGGGCACAGATACGCAGTATTTT.

The V gene is TRBV19, the J gene TRBJ1-1; no definite D call. The CDR3 is 13 residues long. Trimming removed 4 bases at V and 3 bases at J, with 9 bases between. Germline CDR1 reads LNHDA; CDR2 reads SQIVND (reference sequence). The CDR3: CASSRQVDTEAFF. The CDR3 DNA reads as TGTGCCAGTAGTAGGCAGGTGGACACTGAAGCTTTCTTT.

This chain uses TRBV4-1 with TRBJ2-7; D perhaps matches TRBD1 (7 bases). V lost 3 bases, J lost 1 base, and 10 bases lay in between. The CDR3 totals 14 residues. Germline CDR1 is MGHRA and CDR2 is YSYEKL. CDR3 nucleotides: TGCGCCAGCAGCCACCCAGGGGGGTCCTACGAGCAGTACTTC. It is translated as CASSHPGGSYEQYF.

The chain has TRBV19 and TRBJ2-5; a weak D match, TRBD1 (6 bases). V was trimmed by 3 bases and J by 5 bases, leaving 16 bases between them. The CDR3 runs 15 residues. CDR1 and CDR2 from the germline V gene are LNHDA and SQIVND (reference sequence). As DNA, the CDR3 is TGTGCCAGTAGTATTCTGGACAGCGAGGCGGAGACCCAGTACTTC. It codes for CASSILDSEAETQYF. Supplemented by reference TRBV19 and TRBJ2-5, the full variable domain reads DGGITQSPKYLFRKEGQNVTLSCEQNLNHDAMYWYRQDPGQGLRLIYYSQIVNDFQKGDIAEGYSVSREKKESFPLTVTSAQKNPTAFYLCASSILDSEAETQYFGPGTRLLVL.

The rearrangement links TRBV4-3 to TRBJ1-4; a possible D gene is TRBD1 (6 bases). CDR1 and CDR2 (germline): LGHNA, YSLEER. The CDR3 runs to 16 residues. V lost 0 bases, J lost 4 bases, and 12 bases lay in between. In nucleotides, the CDR3 is TGCGCCAGCAGCCAAGATCTGGACAGCCATAATGAAAAACTGTTTTTT. As protein: CASSQDLDSHNEKLFF.